This record looks at one TCR beta chain sequence and its context. Per germline, CDR1 LNHDA and CDR2 SQIVND (reference sequence). This CDR3 is built from 13 residues. The V end lost 9 bases, the J end lost 4 bases, and 15 bases lay between the germline ends. This specimen belongs to a study of blood T cell repertoires in COVID-19. Study summary: COVID-19 samples, acute and convalescent, were from the United States, Italy and Spain.

Using immunoSEQ multiplex PCR, the repertoire was profiled, and TCRdb retains in-frame clones only, with some absent. The sample lists roughly 70,000 clones, nearly 90% occurring once. The rearrangement joins TRBV19 to TRBJ1-1, with D uncertain. This receptor was identified in a man aged 55 to 69 with acute or convalescent COVID-19. Sequencing used peripheral blood. The DNA for the CDR3 is TGTGCCAGCAGAGTAAGCGGGAGCACTGAAGCTTTCTTT. It is translated as CASRVSGSTEAFF.